Detailed here is one T cell receptor (beta chain). The data stem from a study of blood T cell repertoires in COVID-19. Turning to the study itself: Samples representing acute and convalescent COVID-19 were sourced from the United States, Italy and Spain. Sample material is recorded as cDNA or gDNA derived from T cells, B-cell-depleted T cells, or PBMCs.

V lost 5 bases, J lost 4 bases, and 10 bases lay in between. The CDR3 contains 13 residues. The germline CDR1 and CDR2 sequences are KGHSH and LQKENI. Original processing methods: Reference gene primer amplification in the assay estimated nucleated cell counts. Data came from immunoSEQ multiplex PCR; TCRdb stores just in-frame clones and leaves some out. The V and J calls and clone size come from that table; D and trimming were worked out from the DNA. The data hold around 70,000 clones, with around 90% observed a single time. The chain links TRBV18 to TRBJ2-3, with a tentative D call TRBD1 (5 bases). The sequencing sample was made of peripheral blood. The origin of this receptor is a man aged 45 to 65 with active COVID-19. The CDR3 DNA is TGTGCCAGCTCATGGACAACGGCAGATACGCAGTATTTT. Amino acid sequence: CASSWTTADTQYF.